This T cell receptor (beta chain) was identified during a study of cytomegalovirus exposure and HLA in healthy donors. Study-level points and caveats: For most TCR sequences rarity was the rule, although some public TCRs occurred in many donors.

The study ran its PCR with 60 Vbeta and 13 Jbeta primers. Clones were sequenced by immunoSEQ multiplex PCR, and TCRdb holds only the in-frame ones, with some missing. The sample lists 150,000 to 200,000 clones; about 80% were seen once. On this clone: Its cognate antigen is unknown.

Germline CDR1 SNHLY, CDR2 FYNNEI. The CDR3 totals 15 residues. The J segment lost 2 bases and the V segment lost 3 bases, leaving 6 bases of the junction unmatched. The clonotype originates from a man in his forties or fifties in good health and CMV-seropositive. The sequenced sample was PBMCs. J is TRBJ2-7 and V is TRBV2; 8 nucleotides agree with TRBD1. Here the CDR3 DNA reads TGTGCCAGCAGTGATCCGGCAGGGGGCACCTACGAGCAGTACTTC. Its protein product is CASSDPAGGTYEQYF.